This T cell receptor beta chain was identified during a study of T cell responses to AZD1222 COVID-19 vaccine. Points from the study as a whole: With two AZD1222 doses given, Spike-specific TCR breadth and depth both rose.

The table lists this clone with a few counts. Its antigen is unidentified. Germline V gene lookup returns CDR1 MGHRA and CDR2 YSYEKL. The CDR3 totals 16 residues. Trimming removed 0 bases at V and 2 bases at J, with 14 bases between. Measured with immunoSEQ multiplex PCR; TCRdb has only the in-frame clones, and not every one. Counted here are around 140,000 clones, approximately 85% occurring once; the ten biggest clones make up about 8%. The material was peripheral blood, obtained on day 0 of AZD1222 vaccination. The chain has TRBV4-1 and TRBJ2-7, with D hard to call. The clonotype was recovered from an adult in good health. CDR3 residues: CASSQDVTEYTYEQYF. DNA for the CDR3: TGCGCCAGCAGCCAAGATGTAACGGAGTACACCTACGAGCAGTACTTC.